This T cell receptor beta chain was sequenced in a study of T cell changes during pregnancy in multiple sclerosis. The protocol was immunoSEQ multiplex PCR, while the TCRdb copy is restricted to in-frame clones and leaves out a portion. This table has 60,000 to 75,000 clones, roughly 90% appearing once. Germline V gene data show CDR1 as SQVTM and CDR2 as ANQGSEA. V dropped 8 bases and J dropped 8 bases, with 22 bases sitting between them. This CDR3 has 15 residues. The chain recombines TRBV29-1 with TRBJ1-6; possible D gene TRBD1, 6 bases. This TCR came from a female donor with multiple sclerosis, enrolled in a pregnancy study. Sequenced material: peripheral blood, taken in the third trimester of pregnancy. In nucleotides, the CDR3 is TGCAGCTTACTCAAGGGGGGGGAAATGGATTCACCCCTCCACTTT. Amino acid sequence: CSLLKGGEMDSPLHF.